This T cell receptor beta chain is drawn from a study of blood T cell repertoires in COVID-19. Background on the study: COVID-19 samples collected from the United States, Italy and Spain covered acute and convalescent phases. PBMCs, B-cell-depleted T cells, or T cells provided the cDNA or gDNA that made up the material.

Trimming pared 6 bases from V and 0 bases from J, leaving 12 bases between. Germline V gene lookup returns CDR1 SNHLY and CDR2 FYNNEI. The CDR3 sequence is 15 residues long. The repertoire was sequenced with immunoSEQ multiplex PCR; TCRdb's copy has only in-frame clones and lacks some. The sample includes approximately 100,000 clones, approximately 85% of them seen just once. The sequencing input was peripheral blood. The sequence derives from a human donor in a cohort sampled during active COVID-19. The V call is TRBV2, the J call TRBJ1-3, with D possibly TRBD1 on 6 matching bases. The CDR3 coding sequence is TGTGCCAGCAGCACCGGGACAATCTCTGGAAACACCATATATTTT. The encoded protein is CASSTGTISGNTIYF.